This TCR beta chain derives from a study of T cells in Graves' hyperthyroidism and ophthalmopathy. Authors of the study amplified TCR beta CDR3 regions from RNA transcripts. The TCR CDR3 was amplified in a first-round RT-PCR using the HTBI primer set. MiXCR, applied by TCRdb to the multiplex PCR reads, yields one record per CDR3 protein. This table holds 650,000 to 750,000 distinct CDR3 sequences, 14% found once. Regarding the study as a whole: Separation of ophthalmopathy from stable hyperthyroidism was achieved by a 13 V-J model.

In the case of this clonotype: Antigen specificity is unknown.

Sequenced material: blood. This TCR came from a young woman with Graves' hyperthyroidism.

The CDR3 is CASSQTGSYSGNTIYF. CDR3 nucleotide sequence: TGCGCCAGCAGCCAAACGGGGTCCTACTCTGGAAACACCATATATTTT. This chain links TRBV4-3 with TRBJ1-3; no clear D. The V end was cut by 2 bases, the J end by 0 bases, with 11 bases between. The germline CDR1 and CDR2 sequences are LGHNA and YSLEER. The CDR3 covers 16 residues.